The present entry profiles one T cell receptor beta chain with its context. Sequenced by immunoSEQ multiplex PCR; TCRdb stores in-frame clones only, minus some. The table records 80,000 or so clones, approximately 84% of them present only once. This specimen comes from a study of OX40 agonist ivuxolimab in advanced cancers. The wider study: Of mixed ages from about 20 to 80 and averaging roughly 64 years, the group was about 86% male.

This CDR3 has 15 amino acids. The V and J ends lost 0 bases and 0 bases respectively, with 9 bases between them. The germline CDR1 and CDR2 sequences are SGHDN and FVKESK. The chain is built from TRBV14 and TRBJ2-7; D not certain. The specimen was CD4+ or CD8+ T cells sorted from blood, collected in a trial of the OX40 agonist ivuxolimab. The receptor's source is an adult with an advanced solid tumor such as melanoma, head and neck, liver or kidney cancer. CDR3 DNA: TGTGCCAGCAGCCAAGAAGGCCGAAGCTCCTACGAGCAGTACTTC. It specifies CASSQEGRSSYEQYF. Filled out from reference TRBV14 and TRBJ2-7, the complete variable domain reads EAGVTQFPSHSVIEKGQTVTLRCDPISGHDNLYWYRRVMGKEIKFLLHFVKESKQDESGMPNNRFLAERTGGTYSTLKVQPAELEDSGVYFCASSQEGRSSYEQYFGPGTRLTVT.